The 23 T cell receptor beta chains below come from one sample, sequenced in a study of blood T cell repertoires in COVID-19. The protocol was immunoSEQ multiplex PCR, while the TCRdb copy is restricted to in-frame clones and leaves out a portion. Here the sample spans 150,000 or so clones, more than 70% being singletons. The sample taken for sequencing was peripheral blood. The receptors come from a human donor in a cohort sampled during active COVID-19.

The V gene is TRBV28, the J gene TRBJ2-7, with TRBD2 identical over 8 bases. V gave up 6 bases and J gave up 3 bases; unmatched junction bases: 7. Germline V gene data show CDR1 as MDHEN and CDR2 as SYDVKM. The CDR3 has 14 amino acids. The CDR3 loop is CASSFTSGVYEQYF. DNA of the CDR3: TGTGCCAGCAGCTTTACTAGCGGTGTCTACGAGCAGTACTTC.

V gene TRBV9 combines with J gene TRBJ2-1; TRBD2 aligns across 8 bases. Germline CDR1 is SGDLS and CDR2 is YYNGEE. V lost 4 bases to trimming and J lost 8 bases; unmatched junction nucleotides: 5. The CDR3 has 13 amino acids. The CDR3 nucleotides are TGTGCCAGCAGCTCCGTTAGCGGGGATGAGCAGTTCTTC. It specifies CASSSVSGDEQFF.

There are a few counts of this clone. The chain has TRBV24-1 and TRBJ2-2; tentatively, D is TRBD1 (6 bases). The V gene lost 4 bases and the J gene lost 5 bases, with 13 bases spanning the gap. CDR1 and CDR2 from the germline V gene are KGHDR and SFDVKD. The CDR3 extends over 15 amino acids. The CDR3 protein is CATSDPRGRTGELFF. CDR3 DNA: TGTGCCACCAGTGACCCCAGGGGACGGACCGGGGAGCTGTTTTTT.

The CDR3 nucleotides read TGTGCCAGCAGCTTAGGGGACTTGCAGTATTTT. Amino acids: CASSLGDLQYF. The chain employs TRBV7-6 and TRBJ2-3; maybe TRBD2 (6 bases). This CDR3 contains 11 residues. The V end was cut by 1 base, the J end by 11 bases, with 7 bases between. Germline CDR1 and CDR2: SGHVS and FNYEAQ.

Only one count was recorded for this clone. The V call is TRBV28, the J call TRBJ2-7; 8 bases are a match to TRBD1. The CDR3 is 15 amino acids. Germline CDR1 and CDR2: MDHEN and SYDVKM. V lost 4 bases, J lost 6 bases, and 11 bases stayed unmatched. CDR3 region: CASSSPPGGVSEQYF. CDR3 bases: TGTGCCAGCAGTTCACCCCCAGGGGGCGTGTCCGAGCAGTACTTC. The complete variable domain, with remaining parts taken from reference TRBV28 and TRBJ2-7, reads DVKVTQSSRYLVKRTGEKVFLECVQDMDHENMFWYRQDPGLGLRLIYFSYDVKMKEKGDIPEGYSVSREKKERFSLILESASTNQTSMYLCASSSPPGGVSEQYFGPGTRLTVT.

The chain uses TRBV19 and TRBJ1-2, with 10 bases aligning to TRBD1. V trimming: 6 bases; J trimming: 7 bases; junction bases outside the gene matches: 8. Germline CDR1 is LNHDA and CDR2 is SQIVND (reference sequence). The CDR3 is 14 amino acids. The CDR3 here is CASRTGTGVSGYTF. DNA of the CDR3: TGTGCCAGTAGAACCGGGACAGGGGTTAGTGGCTACACCTTC.

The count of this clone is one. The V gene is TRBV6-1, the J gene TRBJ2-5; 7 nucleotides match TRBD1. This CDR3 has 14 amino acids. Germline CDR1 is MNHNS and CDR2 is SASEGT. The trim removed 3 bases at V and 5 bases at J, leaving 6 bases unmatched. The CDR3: CASSDPGGYETQYF. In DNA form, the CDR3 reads TGTGCCAGCAGTGACCCAGGGGGTTATGAGACCCAGTACTTC.

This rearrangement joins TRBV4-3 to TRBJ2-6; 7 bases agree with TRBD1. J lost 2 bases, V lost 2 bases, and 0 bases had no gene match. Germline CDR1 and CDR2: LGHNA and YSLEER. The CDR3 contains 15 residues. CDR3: CASSQTGAGANVLTF. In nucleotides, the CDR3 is TGCGCCAGCAGCCAAACAGGGGCTGGGGCCAACGTCCTGACTTTC.

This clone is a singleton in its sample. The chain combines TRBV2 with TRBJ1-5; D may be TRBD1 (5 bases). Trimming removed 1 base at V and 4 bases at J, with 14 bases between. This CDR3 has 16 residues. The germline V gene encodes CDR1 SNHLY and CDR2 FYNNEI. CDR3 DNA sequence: TGTGCCAGCAGTGAAGTGCGCAGGGTGGGAAATCAGCCCCAGCATTTT. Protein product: CASSEVRRVGNQPQHF.

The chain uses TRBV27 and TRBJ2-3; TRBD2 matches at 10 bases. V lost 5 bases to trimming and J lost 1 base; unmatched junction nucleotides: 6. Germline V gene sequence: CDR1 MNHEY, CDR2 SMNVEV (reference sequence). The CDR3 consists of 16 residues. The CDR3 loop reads CASSVLAGSRTDTQYF. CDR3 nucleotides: TGTGCCAGCAGTGTACTAGCGGGGAGTCGCACAGATACGCAGTATTTT.

The CDR3 region has the DNA TGTGCCAGCAGCGAACCGGGGGGGGCCACTGAAGCTTTCTTT. Translating it yields CASSEPGGATEAFF. The J gene is TRBJ1-1, the V gene TRBV6-6; a weak D match, TRBD1 (6 bases). V was trimmed by 6 bases and J by 4 bases, leaving 15 bases between them. This CDR3 comprises 14 residues. Germline assignment: CDR1 MNHNY and CDR2 SVGAGI (reference sequence).

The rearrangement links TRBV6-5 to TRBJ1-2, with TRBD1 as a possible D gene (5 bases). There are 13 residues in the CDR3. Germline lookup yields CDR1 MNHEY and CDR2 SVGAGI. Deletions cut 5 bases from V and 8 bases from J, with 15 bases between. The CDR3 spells CASSTSVWGGYTF. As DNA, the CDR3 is TGTGCCAGCAGTACAAGTGTGTGGGGCGGCTACACCTTC.

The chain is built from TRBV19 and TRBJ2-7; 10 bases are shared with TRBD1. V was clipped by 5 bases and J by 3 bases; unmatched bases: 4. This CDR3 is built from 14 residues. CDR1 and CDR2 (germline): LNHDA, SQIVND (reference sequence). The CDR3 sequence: CASSYGTGDYEQYF. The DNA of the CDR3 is TGTGCCAGTAGTTACGGGACAGGGGACTACGAGCAGTACTTC. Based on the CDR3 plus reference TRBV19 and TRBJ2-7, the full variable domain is DGGITQSPKYLFRKEGQNVTLSCEQNLNHDAMYWYRQDPGQGLRLIYYSQIVNDFQKGDIAEGYSVSREKKESFPLTVTSAQKNPTAFYLCASSYGTGDYEQYFGPGTRLTVT.

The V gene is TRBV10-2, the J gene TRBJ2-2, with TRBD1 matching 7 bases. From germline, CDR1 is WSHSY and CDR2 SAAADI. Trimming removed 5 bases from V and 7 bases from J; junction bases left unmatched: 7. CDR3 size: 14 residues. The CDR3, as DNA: TGCGCCAGCAGTCATCCCCAGGGGGTCGGGGAGCTGTTTTTT. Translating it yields CASSHPQGVGELFF.

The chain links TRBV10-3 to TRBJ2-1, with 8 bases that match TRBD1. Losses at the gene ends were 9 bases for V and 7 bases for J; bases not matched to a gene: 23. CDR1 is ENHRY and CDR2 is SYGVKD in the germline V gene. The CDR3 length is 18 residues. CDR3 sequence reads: CAINAGDRGRLRRNEQFF. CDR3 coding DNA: TGTGCCATAAACGCAGGCGACAGGGGACGATTGAGACGAAATGAGCAGTTCTTC.

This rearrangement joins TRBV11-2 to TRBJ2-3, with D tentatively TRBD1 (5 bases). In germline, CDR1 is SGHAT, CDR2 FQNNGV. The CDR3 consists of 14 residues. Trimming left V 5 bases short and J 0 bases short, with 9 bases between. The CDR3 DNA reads TGTGCCAGCAGCCTAGGGGCAAGCACAGATACGCAGTATTTT. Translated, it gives CASSLGASTDTQYF.

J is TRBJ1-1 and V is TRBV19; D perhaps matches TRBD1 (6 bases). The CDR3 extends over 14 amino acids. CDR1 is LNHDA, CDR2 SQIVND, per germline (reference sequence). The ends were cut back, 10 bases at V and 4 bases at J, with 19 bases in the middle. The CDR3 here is CATYQGGAGTEAFF. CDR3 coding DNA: TGTGCCACCTACCAAGGGGGGGCCGGCACTGAAGCTTTCTTT.

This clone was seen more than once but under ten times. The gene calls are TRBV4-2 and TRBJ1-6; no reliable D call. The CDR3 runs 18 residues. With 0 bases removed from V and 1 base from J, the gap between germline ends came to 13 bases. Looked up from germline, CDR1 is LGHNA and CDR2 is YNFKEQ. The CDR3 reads CASSQDVGGRSYNSPLHF. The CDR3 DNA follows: TGTGCCAGCAGCCAAGATGTAGGAGGGAGATCCTATAATTCACCCCTCCACTTT.

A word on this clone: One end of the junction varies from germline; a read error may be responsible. The CDR3 region is CASSLGQGAYNEQFF. CDR3 DNA: TGTGCTAGCAGCTTGGGACAGGGGGCTTACAATGAGCAGTTCTTC. This sequence joins TRBV7-7 and TRBJ2-1; 12 bases agree with TRBD1. The CDR3 covers 15 residues. Per the germline V gene, CDR1 is SSHAT and CDR2 is FNYEAQ (reference sequence).

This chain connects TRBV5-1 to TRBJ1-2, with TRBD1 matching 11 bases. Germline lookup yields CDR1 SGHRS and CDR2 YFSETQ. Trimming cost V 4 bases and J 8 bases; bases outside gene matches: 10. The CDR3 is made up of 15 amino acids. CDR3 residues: CASSTPDRGRGGYTF. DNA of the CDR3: TGCGCCAGCAGCACCCCGGACAGGGGGCGAGGGGGCTACACCTTC.

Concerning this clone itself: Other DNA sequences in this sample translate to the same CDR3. CDR3 region: CASSPGLQETQYF. In nucleotides, the CDR3 is TGTGCCAGCTCACCGGGACTCCAAGAGACCCAGTACTTC. V and J are TRBV18 and TRBJ2-5; D perhaps matches TRBD2 (6 bases). The CDR3 is 13 residues long. Trimming took 3 bases from V and 1 from J, leaving 6 bases between them. Germline-derived CDR1 and CDR2 are KGHSH and LQKENI.

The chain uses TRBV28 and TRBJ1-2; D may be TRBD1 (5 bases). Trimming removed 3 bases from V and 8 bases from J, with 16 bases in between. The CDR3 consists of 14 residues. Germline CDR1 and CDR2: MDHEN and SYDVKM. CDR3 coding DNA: TGTGCCAGCAGTTTGTGGGAGGGGTCAGGAGGCTACACCTTC. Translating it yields CASSLWEGSGGYTF.

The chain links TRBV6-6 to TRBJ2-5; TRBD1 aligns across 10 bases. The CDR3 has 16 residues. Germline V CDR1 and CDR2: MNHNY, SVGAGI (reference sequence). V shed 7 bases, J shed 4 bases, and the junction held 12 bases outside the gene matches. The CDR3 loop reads CASTDWTGGMGETQYF. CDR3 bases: TGTGCCAGCACCGATTGGACAGGGGGAATGGGAGAGACCCAGTACTTC.